Listed below are T cell receptor beta chains from one sample, sequenced in a study of regulatory T cells in long-lasting Graves disease. TCRdb recomputed calls from the multiplex PCR reads with MiXCR, one row per CDR3 protein. The data hold 540,000 or so distinct CDR3 sequences, with approximately 15% observed a single time. Separately, the same data were catalogued under a study of T cells in Graves' hyperthyroidism and ophthalmopathy.

The sequencing here drew on peripheral blood mononuclear cells (PBMCs), taken at new diagnosis, from a patient treated with antithyroid drugs. Every receptor here comes from a man aged 30 to 45 with Graves disease. The CDR3 runs from the conserved cysteine through the conserved F or W. The size of a clone is reported for some rows only, either as once, few or many, or as a class for expanded clones.

cdr3_aa: CASSPTSNTGELFF
j_call: TRBJ2-2
cdr3_length: 14
clone_size: -
v_call: TRBV7-9

cdr3_aa: CASSYDRAANIQYF
j_call: TRBJ2-4
cdr3_length: 14
clone_size: few
v_call: TRBV6-2/TRBV6-3

cdr3_aa: CASSGSSRGYTEAFF
j_call: TRBJ1-1
cdr3_length: 15
clone_size: many
v_call: TRBV2

cdr3_aa: CASSIEDRMVSEQYF
j_call: TRBJ2-7
cdr3_length: 15
clone_size: few
v_call: TRBV19

cdr3_aa: CASRTTGSLNEQFF
j_call: TRBJ2-1
cdr3_length: 14
clone_size: many
v_call: TRBV27

cdr3_aa: CASSLSGFLAKNIQYF
j_call: TRBJ2-4
cdr3_length: 16
clone_size: -
v_call: TRBV27

cdr3_aa: CASSFALNNEQFF
j_call: TRBJ2-1
cdr3_length: 13
clone_size: many
v_call: TRBV12-3/TRBV12-4

cdr3_aa: CASRWTGKLFF
j_call: TRBJ2-2
cdr3_length: 11
clone_size: many
v_call: TRBV11-2

cdr3_aa: CASSLGGSYTDTQYF
j_call: TRBJ2-3
cdr3_length: 15
clone_size: many
v_call: TRBV5-1

cdr3_aa: CASSFGRVGLYNQPQHF
j_call: TRBJ1-5
cdr3_length: 17
clone_size: many
v_call: TRBV27

cdr3_aa: CASSLVSGSRADTQYF
j_call: TRBJ2-3
cdr3_length: 16
clone_size: many
v_call: TRBV11-2

cdr3_aa: CASRVTSSYEQYF
j_call: TRBJ2-7
cdr3_length: 13
clone_size: -
v_call: TRBV6-1

cdr3_aa: CASSDTQVTLTDTQYF
j_call: TRBJ2-3
cdr3_length: 16
clone_size: once
v_call: TRBV5-1

cdr3_aa: CASSPLGWDQETQYF
j_call: TRBJ2-5
cdr3_length: 15
clone_size: -
v_call: TRBV7-3

cdr3_aa: CASSALAGVEQFF
j_call: TRBJ2-1
cdr3_length: 13
clone_size: many
v_call: TRBV7-9

cdr3_aa: CSVLSSGSEETQYF
j_call: TRBJ2-5
cdr3_length: 14
clone_size: -
v_call: TRBV29-1

cdr3_aa: CASSSSGGQGFYEQYF
j_call: TRBJ2-7
cdr3_length: 16
clone_size: many
v_call: TRBV6-2/TRBV6-3

cdr3_aa: CASSQEEGGSYEQYF
j_call: TRBJ2-7
cdr3_length: 15
clone_size: -
v_call: TRBV4-1

cdr3_aa: CASSQDGGGSLGDEQFF
j_call: TRBJ2-1
cdr3_length: 17
clone_size: -
v_call: TRBV7-2

cdr3_aa: CSAADSPAWETQYF
j_call: TRBJ2-5
cdr3_length: 14
clone_size: many
v_call: TRBV20-1

cdr3_aa: CASKRGNSGNTIYF
j_call: TRBJ1-3
cdr3_length: 14
clone_size: many
v_call: TRBV6-1

cdr3_aa: CASSFSTGLAGANTGELFF
j_call: TRBJ2-2
cdr3_length: 19
clone_size: -
v_call: TRBV7-3

cdr3_aa: CASSYRQGAITDTQYF
j_call: TRBJ2-3
cdr3_length: 16
clone_size: -
v_call: TRBV5-8

cdr3_aa: CASSLGQTTGELFF
j_call: TRBJ2-2
cdr3_length: 14
clone_size: -
v_call: TRBV7-9

cdr3_aa: CASSQVAGGPGEQYF
j_call: TRBJ2-7
cdr3_length: 15
clone_size: -
v_call: TRBV4-1

cdr3_aa: CASSQREGGGYDYTF
j_call: TRBJ1-2
cdr3_length: 15
clone_size: -
v_call: TRBV3-1

cdr3_aa: CASSDPRGFRYTQYF
j_call: TRBJ2-3
cdr3_length: 15
clone_size: -
v_call: TRBV19

cdr3_aa: CSAQPTEGLAGENEQYF
j_call: TRBJ2-7
cdr3_length: 17
clone_size: many
v_call: TRBV20-1

cdr3_aa: CASSVAFGDLQYF
j_call: TRBJ2-7
cdr3_length: 13
clone_size: few
v_call: TRBV9

cdr3_aa: CASSPGTGGVDEQYF
j_call: TRBJ2-7
cdr3_length: 15
clone_size: many
v_call: TRBV2

cdr3_aa: CASSQGTDGPNYGYTF
j_call: TRBJ1-2
cdr3_length: 16
clone_size: many
v_call: TRBV6-1

cdr3_aa: CASSPPTSASNEQFF
j_call: TRBJ2-1
cdr3_length: 15
clone_size: -
v_call: TRBV18

cdr3_aa: CATSGLAGAADTQYF
j_call: TRBJ2-3
cdr3_length: 15
clone_size: -
v_call: TRBV24-1

cdr3_aa: CASILSFGWEYEQYF
j_call: TRBJ2-7
cdr3_length: 15
clone_size: many
v_call: TRBV6-1

cdr3_aa: CSVEGDRDSGEKLFF
j_call: TRBJ1-4
cdr3_length: 15
clone_size: few
v_call: TRBV29-1

cdr3_aa: CASSSRQGRQPQHF
j_call: TRBJ1-5
cdr3_length: 14
clone_size: few
v_call: TRBV12-3/TRBV12-4

cdr3_aa: CASSLGSGSLSEQFF
j_call: TRBJ2-1
cdr3_length: 15
clone_size: few
v_call: TRBV7-9

cdr3_aa: CSVLRTADTEAFF
j_call: TRBJ1-1
cdr3_length: 13
clone_size: -
v_call: TRBV29-1

cdr3_aa: CSVGGTGLSDEQYF
j_call: TRBJ2-7
cdr3_length: 14
clone_size: -
v_call: TRBV20-1

cdr3_aa: CASSQNSTGTTEAFF
j_call: TRBJ1-1
cdr3_length: 15
clone_size: many
v_call: TRBV3-1

cdr3_aa: CASSLSVAGEPQYF
j_call: TRBJ2-4
cdr3_length: 14
clone_size: many
v_call: TRBV7-2